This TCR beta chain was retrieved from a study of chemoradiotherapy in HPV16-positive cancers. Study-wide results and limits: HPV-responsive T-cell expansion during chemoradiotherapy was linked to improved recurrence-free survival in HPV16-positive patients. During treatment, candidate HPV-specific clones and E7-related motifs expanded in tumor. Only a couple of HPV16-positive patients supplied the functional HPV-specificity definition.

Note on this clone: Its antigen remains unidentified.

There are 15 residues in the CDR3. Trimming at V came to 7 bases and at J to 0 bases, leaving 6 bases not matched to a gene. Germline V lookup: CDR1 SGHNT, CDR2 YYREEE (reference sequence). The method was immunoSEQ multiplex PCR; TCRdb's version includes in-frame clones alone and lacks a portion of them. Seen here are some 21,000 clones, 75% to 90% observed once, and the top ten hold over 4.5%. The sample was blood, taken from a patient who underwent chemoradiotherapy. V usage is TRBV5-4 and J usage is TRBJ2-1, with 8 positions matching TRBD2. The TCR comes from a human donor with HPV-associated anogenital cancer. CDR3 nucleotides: TGTGCCAGCCGGGGGGGACTACCCTCCTACAATGAGCAGTTCTTC. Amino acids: CASRGGLPSYNEQFF.